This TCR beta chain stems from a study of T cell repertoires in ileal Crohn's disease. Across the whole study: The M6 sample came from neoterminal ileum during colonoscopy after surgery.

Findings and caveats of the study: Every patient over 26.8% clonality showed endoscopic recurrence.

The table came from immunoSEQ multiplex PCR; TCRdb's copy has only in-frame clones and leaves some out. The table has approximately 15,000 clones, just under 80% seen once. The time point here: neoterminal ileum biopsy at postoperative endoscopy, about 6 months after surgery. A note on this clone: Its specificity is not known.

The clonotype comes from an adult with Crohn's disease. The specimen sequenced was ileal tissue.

CDR3 nucleotides: TGTGCCACCAGCAGACGGCGTAGCTACAATGAGCAGTTCTTC. Residues: CATSRRRSYNEQFF. The rearrangement links TRBV15 to TRBJ2-1; D is uncertain. V was shortened by 2 bases and J by 3 bases, with 8 bases between the two germline ends. This CDR3 spans 14 amino acids. Germline CDR1 is LNHNV and CDR2 is YYDKDF (reference sequence).